This T cell receptor beta chain was profiled in a study of T cells in Graves' hyperthyroidism and ophthalmopathy. Germline assignment: CDR1 MNHEY and CDR2 SMNVEV (reference sequence). The CDR3 consists of 13 residues. Trimming took off 6 bases at V and 4 bases at J, with 12 bases between the two ends. This clonotype was detected ten times or more. RNA transcripts yielded amplified TCR beta CDR3 regions. TCR CDR3 regions were first amplified by RT-PCR with HTBI primers. TCRdb itself ran the multiplex PCR reads through MiXCR, one entry per CDR3 protein. Counted here are about 610,000 distinct CDR3 sequences, around 46% occurring once; the ten biggest clones make up about 7.8%.

Sequencing input: peripheral blood or thyroid tissue (not recorded which). This receptor was identified in a young woman with Graves' hyperthyroidism. The J gene is TRBJ1-1, the V gene TRBV27; D may be TRBD1 (6 bases). CDR3 nucleotides: TGTGCCAGCAGGGGCGGGACAATCACTGAAGCTTTCTTT. Encoded protein: CASRGGTITEAFF.